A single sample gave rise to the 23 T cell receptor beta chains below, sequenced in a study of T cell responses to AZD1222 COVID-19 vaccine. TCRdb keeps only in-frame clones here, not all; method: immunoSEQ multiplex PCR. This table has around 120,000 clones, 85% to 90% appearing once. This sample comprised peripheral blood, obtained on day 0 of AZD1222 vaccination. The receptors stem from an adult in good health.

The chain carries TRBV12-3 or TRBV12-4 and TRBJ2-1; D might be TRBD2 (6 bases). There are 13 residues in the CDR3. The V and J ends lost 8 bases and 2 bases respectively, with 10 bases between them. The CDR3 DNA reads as TGTGCCAGCCGTAGCGGCCCCTACAATGAGCAGTTCTTC. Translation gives CASRSGPYNEQFF.

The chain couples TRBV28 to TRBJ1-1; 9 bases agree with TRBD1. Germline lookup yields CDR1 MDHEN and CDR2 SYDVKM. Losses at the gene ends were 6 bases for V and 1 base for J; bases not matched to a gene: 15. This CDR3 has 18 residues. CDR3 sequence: CASRFFSGTGSANTEAFF. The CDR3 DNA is TGTGCCAGCAGGTTCTTCTCCGGGACAGGGTCGGCGAACACTGAAGCTTTCTTT.

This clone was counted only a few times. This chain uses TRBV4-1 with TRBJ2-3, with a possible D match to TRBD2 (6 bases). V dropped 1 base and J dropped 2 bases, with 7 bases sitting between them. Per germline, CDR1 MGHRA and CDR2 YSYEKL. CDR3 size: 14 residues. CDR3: CASSQGDFTDTQYF. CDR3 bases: TGCGCCAGCAGCCAAGGGGACTTCACAGATACGCAGTATTTT.

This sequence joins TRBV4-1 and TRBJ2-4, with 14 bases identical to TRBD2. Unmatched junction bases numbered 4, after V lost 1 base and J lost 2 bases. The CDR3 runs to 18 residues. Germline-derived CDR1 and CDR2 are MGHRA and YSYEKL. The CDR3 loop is CASSQGLAGGRTKNIQYF. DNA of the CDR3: TGCGCCAGCAGCCAAGGACTAGCGGGGGGGCGGACCAAAAACATTCAGTACTTC.

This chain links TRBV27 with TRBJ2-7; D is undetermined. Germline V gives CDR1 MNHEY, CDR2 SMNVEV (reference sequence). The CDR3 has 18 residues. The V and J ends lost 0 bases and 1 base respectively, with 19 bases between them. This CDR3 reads CASSLSSRRVLFSYEQYF. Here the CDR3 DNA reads TGTGCCAGCAGTTTATCGTCAAGACGGGTCCTCTTTTCCTACGAGCAGTACTTC.

The CDR3 sequence: CASAGGGSGNTIYF. In nucleotides, the CDR3 is TGTGCCAGCGCCGGAGGGGGCTCTGGAAACACCATATATTTT. The rearrangement joins TRBV2 to TRBJ1-3; D may be TRBD1 (6 bases). Per germline, CDR1 SNHLY and CDR2 FYNNEI. V lost 8 bases to trimming and J lost 0 bases, with 11 bases between them. CDR3 size: 14 residues. The whole variable domain, filled in from reference TRBV2 and TRBJ1-3, reads EPEVTQTPSHQVTQMGQEVILRCVPISNHLYFYWYRQILGQKVEFLVSFYNNEISEKSEIFDDQFSVERPDGSNFTLKIRSTKLEDSAMYFCASAGGGSGNTIYFGEGSWLTVV.

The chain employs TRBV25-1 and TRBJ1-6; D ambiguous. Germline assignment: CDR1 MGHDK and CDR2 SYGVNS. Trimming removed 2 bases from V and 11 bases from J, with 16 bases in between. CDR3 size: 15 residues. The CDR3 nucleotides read TGTGCCAGCAGTGAAGCCCTGCGAGGAGGTGCACCCCTCCACTTT. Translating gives CASSEALRGGAPLHF.

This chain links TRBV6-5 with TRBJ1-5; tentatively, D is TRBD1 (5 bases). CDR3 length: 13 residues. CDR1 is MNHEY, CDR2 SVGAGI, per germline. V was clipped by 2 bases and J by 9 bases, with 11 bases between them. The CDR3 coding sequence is TGTGCCAGCAGTTACACCGTCGGGGGGCCCCAGCATTTT. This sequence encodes CASSYTVGGPQHF.

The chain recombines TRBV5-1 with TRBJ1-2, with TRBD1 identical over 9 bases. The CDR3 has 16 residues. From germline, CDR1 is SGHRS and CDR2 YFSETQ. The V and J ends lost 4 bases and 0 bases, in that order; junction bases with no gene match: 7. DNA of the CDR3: TGCGCCAGCAGCCGGGGACAGGGCGAAGCTAACTATGGCTACACCTTC. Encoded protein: CASSRGQGEANYGYTF.

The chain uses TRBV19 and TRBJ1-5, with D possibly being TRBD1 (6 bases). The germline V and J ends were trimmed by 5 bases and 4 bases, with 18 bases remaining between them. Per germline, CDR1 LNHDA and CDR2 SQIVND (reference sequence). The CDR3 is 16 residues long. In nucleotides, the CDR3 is TGTGCCAGTAGTCGCGAACCCACAGGGAAGAATCAGCCCCAGCATTTT. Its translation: CASSREPTGKNQPQHF. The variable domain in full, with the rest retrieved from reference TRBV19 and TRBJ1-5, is DGGITQSPKYLFRKEGQNVTLSCEQNLNHDAMYWYRQDPGQGLRLIYYSQIVNDFQKGDIAEGYSVSREKKESFPLTVTSAQKNPTAFYLCASSREPTGKNQPQHFGDGTRLSIL.

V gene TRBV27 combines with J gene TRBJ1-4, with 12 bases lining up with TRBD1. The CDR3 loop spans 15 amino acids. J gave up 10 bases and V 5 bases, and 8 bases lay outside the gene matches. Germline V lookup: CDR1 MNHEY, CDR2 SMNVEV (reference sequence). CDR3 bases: TGTGCCAGCAGTACGTCCGGGACAGGGGGCGCAAAACTGTTTTTT. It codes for CASSTSGTGGAKLFF.

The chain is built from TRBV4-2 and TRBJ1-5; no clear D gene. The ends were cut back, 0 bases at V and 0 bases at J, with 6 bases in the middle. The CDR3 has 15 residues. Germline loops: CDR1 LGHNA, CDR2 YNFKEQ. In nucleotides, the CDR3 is TGTGCCAGCAGCCAAGAAACGAATAGCAATCAGCCCCAGCATTTT. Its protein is CASSQETNSNQPQHF.

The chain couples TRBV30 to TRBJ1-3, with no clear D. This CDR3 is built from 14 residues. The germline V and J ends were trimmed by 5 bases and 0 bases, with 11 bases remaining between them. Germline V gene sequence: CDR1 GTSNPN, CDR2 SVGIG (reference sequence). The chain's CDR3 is CAWSSTLSGNTIYF. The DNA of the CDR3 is TGTGCCTGGTCGAGCACCCTCTCTGGAAACACCATATATTTT. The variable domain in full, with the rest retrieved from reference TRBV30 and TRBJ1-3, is SQTIHQWPATLVQPVGSPLSLECTVEGTSNPNLYWYRQAAGRGLQLLFYSVGIGQISSEVPQNLSASRPQDRQFILSSKKLLLSDSGFYLCAWSSTLSGNTIYFGEGSWLTVV.

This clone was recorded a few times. CDR3 amino acids: CASSLREGLTDTQYF. CDR3 bases: TGTGCCAGCAGTTTACGGGAGGGGTTAACAGATACGCAGTATTTT. The genes are TRBV27 and TRBJ2-3, with 8 bases identical to TRBD2. With V trimmed by 2 bases and J by 3 bases, 4 bases remained unmatched. Germline loops: CDR1 MNHEY, CDR2 SMNVEV (reference sequence). This CDR3 is 15 amino acids long.

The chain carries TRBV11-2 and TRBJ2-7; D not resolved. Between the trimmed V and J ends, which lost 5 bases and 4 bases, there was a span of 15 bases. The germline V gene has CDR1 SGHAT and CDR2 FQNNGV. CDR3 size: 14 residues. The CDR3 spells CASSPGGLRYEQYF. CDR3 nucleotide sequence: TGTGCCAGCAGCCCGGGCGGCCTTCGTTACGAGCAGTACTTC. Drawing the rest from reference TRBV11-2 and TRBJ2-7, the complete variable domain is EAGVAQSPRYKIIEKRQSVAFWCNPISGHATLYWYQQILGQGPKLLIQFQNNGVVDDSQLPKDRFSAERLKGVDSTLKIQPAKLEDSAVYLCASSPGGLRYEQYFGPGTRLTVT.

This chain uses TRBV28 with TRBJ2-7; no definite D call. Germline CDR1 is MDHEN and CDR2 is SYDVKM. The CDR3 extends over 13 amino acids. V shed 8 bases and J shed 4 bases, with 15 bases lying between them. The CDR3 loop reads CASCTVGSYEQYF. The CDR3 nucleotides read TGTGCCAGCTGCACTGTTGGCAGTTACGAGCAGTACTTC. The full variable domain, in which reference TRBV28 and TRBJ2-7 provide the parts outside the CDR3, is DVKVTQSSRYLVKRTGEKVFLECVQDMDHENMFWYRQDPGLGLRLIYFSYDVKMKEKGDIPEGYSVSREKKERFSLILESASTNQTSMYLCASCTVGSYEQYFGPGTRLTVT.

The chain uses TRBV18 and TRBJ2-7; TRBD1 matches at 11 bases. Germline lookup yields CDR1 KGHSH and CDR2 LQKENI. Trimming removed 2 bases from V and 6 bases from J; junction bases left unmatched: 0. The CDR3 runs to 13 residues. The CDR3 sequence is CASSPGTGGEQYF. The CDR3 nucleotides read TGTGCCAGCTCACCAGGGACAGGGGGCGAGCAGTACTTC. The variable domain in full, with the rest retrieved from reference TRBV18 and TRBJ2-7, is NAGVMQNPRHLVRRRGQEARLRCSPMKGHSHVYWYRQLPEEGLKFMVYLQKENIIDESGMPKERFSAEFPKEGPSILRIQQVVRGDSAAYFCASSPGTGGEQYFGPGTRLTVT.

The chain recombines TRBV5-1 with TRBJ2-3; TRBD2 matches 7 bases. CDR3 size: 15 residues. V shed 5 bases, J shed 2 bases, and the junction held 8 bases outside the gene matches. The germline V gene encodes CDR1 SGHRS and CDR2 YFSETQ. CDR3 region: CASRMGLPITDTQYF. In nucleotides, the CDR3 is TGCGCCAGCAGGATGGGACTACCGATCACAGATACGCAGTATTTT. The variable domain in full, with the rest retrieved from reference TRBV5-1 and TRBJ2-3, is KAGVTQTPRYLIKTRGQQVTLSCSPISGHRSVSWYQQTPGQGLQFLFEYFSETQRNKGNFPGRFSGRQFSNSRSEMNVSTLELGDSALYLCASRMGLPITDTQYFGPGTRLTVL.

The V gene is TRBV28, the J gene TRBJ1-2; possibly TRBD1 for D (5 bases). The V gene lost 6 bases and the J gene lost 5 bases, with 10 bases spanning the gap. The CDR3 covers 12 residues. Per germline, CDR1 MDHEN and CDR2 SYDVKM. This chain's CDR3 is CASSTRQYGYTF. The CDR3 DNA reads TGTGCCAGCAGCACCAGACAGTATGGCTACACCTTC.

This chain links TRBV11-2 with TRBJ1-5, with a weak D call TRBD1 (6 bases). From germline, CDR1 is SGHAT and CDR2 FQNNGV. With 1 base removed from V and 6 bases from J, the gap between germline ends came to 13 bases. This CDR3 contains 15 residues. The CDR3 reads CASSLAGGQSQPQHF. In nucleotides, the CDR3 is TGTGCCAGCAGCTTAGCGGGGGGCCAGAGTCAGCCCCAGCATTTT.

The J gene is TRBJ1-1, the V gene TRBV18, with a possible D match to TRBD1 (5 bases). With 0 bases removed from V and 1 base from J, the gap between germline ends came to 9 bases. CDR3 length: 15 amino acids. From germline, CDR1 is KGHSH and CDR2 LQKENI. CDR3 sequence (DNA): TGTGCCAGCTCACCACCTAGTGGGACGAACACTGAAGCTTTCTTT. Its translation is CASSPPSGTNTEAFF.

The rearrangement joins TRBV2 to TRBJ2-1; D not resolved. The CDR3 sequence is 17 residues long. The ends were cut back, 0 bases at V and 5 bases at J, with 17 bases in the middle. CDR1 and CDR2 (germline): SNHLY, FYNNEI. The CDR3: CASSEARNRAKDNEQFF. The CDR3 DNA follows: TGTGCCAGCAGTGAAGCGCGGAATAGGGCTAAGGACAATGAGCAGTTCTTC.

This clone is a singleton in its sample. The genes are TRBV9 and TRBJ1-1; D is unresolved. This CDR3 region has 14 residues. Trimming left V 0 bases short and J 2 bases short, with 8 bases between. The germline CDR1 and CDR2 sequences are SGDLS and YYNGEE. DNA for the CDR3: TGTGCCAGCAGCGTAGTCGTCGCCAACACTGAAGCTTTCTTT. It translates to CASSVVVANTEAFF.